This T cell receptor beta chain was documented in a study of prognosis after radiotherapy for stage I lung cancer. Turning to the study itself: Among the enrolled patients, 12 to 15 had newly diagnosed primary stage I lung tumors, while about 5 had oligometastatic NSCLC following surgical resection of the primary tumor.

This clonotype was found many times. The CDR3 is 18 residues long. V gave up 2 bases and J gave up 4 bases, with 22 bases separating them. Germline V gene data show CDR1 as KGHDR and CDR2 as SFDVKD. Template was genomic DNA; TCR beta CDR3 amplified in two multiplex PCR rounds. Used in first-round PCR were primers specific to each TRBV and TRBJ gene. TCRdb reanalysed the multiplex PCR reads using MiXCR and keeps one entry per CDR3 protein. The sample lists more than 25,000 distinct CDR3 sequences, 32% occurring once. This chain uses TRBV24-1 with TRBJ1-2; perhaps TRBD1 as D (6 bases). Sequenced here: PBMCs, sampled before or after stereotactic body radiation therapy (not recorded which). The sequence was obtained from a donor aged 50 or older with non-small cell lung cancer. Here the CDR3 reads CATSDSTPPGGASYGYTF. CDR3 coding DNA: TGTGCCACCAGTGATTCTACCCCTCCCGGGGGCGCGTCCTATGGCTACACCTTC.